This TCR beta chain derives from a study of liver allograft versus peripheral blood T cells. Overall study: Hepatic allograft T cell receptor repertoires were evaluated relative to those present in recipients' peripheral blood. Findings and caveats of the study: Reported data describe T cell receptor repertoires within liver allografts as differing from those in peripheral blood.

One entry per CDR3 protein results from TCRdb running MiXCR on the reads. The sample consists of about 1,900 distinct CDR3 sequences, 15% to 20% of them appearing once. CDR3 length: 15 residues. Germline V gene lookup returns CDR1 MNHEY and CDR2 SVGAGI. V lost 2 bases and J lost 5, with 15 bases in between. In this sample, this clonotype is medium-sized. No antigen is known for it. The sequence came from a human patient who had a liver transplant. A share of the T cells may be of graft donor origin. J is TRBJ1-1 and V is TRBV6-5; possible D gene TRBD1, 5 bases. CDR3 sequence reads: CASSYGLGGRTEAFF. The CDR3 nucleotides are TGTGCCAGCAGTTACGGATTGGGGGGAAGAACTGAAGCTTTCTTT.